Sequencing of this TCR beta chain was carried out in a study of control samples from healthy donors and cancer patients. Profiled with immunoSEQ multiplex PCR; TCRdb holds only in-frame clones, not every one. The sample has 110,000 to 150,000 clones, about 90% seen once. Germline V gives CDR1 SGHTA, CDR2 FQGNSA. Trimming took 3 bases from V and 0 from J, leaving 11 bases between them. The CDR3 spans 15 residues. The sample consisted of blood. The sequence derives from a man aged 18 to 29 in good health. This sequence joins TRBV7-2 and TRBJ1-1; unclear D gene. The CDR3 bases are TGTGCCAGCAGCTTTAATCCGGGTGTGAACACTGAAGCTTTCTTT. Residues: CASSFNPGVNTEAFF.